This entry describes one T cell receptor beta chain. The CDR3 has 13 residues. Germline CDR1 SGHDN, CDR2 FVKESK. Unmatched junction bases numbered 4, after V lost 3 bases and J lost 8 bases. This entry belongs to a study of blood T cell repertoires in COVID-19. Study information: Some COVID-19 samples were acute and others convalescent; all came from the United States, Italy and Spain. T cells, B-cell-depleted T cells, or PBMCs supplied cDNA or gDNA.

Original methodology: How many nucleated cells were present was estimated from reference gene primer amplification. The repertoire was sequenced with immunoSEQ multiplex PCR; TCRdb's copy has only in-frame clones and lacks some. V, J and clone size are those of that table, while D and trimming were read from the DNA. The table lists roughly 410,000 clones, around 90% of them singletons. Sequences were obtained from peripheral blood. The sequence derives from a man aged 40-50 years with acute or convalescent COVID-19. V and J are TRBV14 and TRBJ2-1, with 7 bases matching TRBD2. Written as DNA, the CDR3 is TGTGCCAGCAGCCATCGGGGAGGGTATGAGCAGTTCTTC. Translating it yields CASSHRGGYEQFF.